This T cell receptor (beta chain) stems from a study of cytomegalovirus exposure and HLA in healthy donors. General study results and limits: Available immune exposure information was restricted to CMV serostatus only. CMV antigen specificity of a few CMV-associated chains was confirmed in vitro.

The PCR ran on 60 Vbeta and 13 Jbeta primers. Here immunoSEQ multiplex PCR was the method, and the copy in TCRdb shows in-frame clones only, minus some. Among approximately 210,000 clones listed, 70% to 80% were seen once. A word on this clone: Its antigen remains unknown.

After removal of 4 bases from V and 7 bases from J, the junction contained 10 bases not matched to a gene. There are 16 residues in the CDR3. Germline values: CDR1 LNHDA, CDR2 SQIVND (reference sequence). Sequenced: PBMCs. This TCR derives from a woman in her forties or fifties in good health and CMV-seronegative. This chain connects TRBV19 to TRBJ1-2; 12 bases match TRBD1. This CDR3 is CASSTLSGTGGPGYTF. The CDR3 nucleotides read TGTGCCAGTAGTACACTGTCCGGGACAGGGGGCCCTGGCTACACCTTC.